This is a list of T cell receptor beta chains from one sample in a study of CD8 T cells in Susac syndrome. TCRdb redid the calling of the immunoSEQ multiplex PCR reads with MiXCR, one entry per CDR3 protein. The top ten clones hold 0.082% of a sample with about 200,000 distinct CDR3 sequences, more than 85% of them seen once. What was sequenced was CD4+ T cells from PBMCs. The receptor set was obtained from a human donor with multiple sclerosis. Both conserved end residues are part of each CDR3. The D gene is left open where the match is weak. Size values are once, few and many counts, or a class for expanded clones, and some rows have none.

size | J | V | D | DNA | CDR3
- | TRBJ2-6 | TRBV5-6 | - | TGTGCCAGCAGCGACCCTCTGGTCTCTGGGGCCAACGTCCTGACTTTC | CASSDPLVSGANVLTF
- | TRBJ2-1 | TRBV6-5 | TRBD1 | TGTGCCAGCAGACGGACAGGGTCGAATGAGCAGTTCTTC | CASRRTGSNEQFF
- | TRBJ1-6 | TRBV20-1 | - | TGCAGTGCTATGGGGCCTGGGACCCTCCACTTT | CSAMGPGTLHF
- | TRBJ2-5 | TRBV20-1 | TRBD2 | TGCAGTGCTAGAGAGTCGGGACTAGCGCCCATGTGGGAGACCCAGTACTTC | CSARESGLAPMWETQYF
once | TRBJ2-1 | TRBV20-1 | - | TGCAGTGCTCTGGGACCTCTTGGCTACAATGAGCAGTTCTTC | CSALGPLGYNEQFF
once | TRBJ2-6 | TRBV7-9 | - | TGTGCCAGCAGGAAAGGAGATTCTGGGGCCAACGTCCTGACTTTC | CASRKGDSGANVLTF
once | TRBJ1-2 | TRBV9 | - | TGTGCCAGCAGCGTAGATGCAGGGGATGGCTACACCTTC | CASSVDAGDGYTF
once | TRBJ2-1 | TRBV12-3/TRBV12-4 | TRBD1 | TGTGCCAGCAGTTTGGCTCCGGGACAGGGGGGGGATGAGCAGTTCTTC | CASSLAPGQGGDEQFF
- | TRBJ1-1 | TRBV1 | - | TGCACCAGCAGCCCCAGGAACACTGAAGCTTTCTTT | CTSSPRNTEAFF
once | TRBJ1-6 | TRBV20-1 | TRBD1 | TGCAGTGCTGGACAGGGGGATGATTCACCCCTCCACTTT | CSAGQGDDSPLHF
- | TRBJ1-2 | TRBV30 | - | TGTGCCCGCGAGGGGAGGAACTATGGCTACACCTTC | CAREGRNYGYTF
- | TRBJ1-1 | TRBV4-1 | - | TGCGCCAGCAGCCAAGATAGTCCAGGGGCCATTTATGACACTGAAGCTTTCTTT | CASSQDSPGAIYDTEAFF
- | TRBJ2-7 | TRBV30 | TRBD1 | TGTGCCTGGACCTGGCACAGGGGGCTTGGTTTCGAGCAGTACTTC | CAWTWHRGLGFEQYF
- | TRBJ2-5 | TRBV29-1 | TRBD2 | TGCAGCGATACTAGCGGAGAGACCCAGTACTTC | CSDTSGETQYF
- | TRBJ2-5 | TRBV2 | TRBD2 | TGTGCCAGTCCGAGCGTGAGGGAGCGGGGGGGAGGATCTGAGACCCAGTACTTC | CASPSVRERGGGSETQYF
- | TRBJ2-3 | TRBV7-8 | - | TGTGCCAGCAGGGACAGATACCATACAGATACGCAGTATTTT | CASRDRYHTDTQYF
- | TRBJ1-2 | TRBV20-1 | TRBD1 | TGCAGTGCTTCGAGGGGGCTGGGCTACACCTTC | CSASRGLGYTF
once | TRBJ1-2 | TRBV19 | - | TGTGCCAGTAGCGAGATGGGTTCGCAGGGGAACTATGGCTACACCTTC | CASSEMGSQGNYGYTF